Following are 9 T cell receptor beta chains from one sample sequenced in a study of blood T cells in healthy people across ages. Primed by a sample-barcoded 5' primer and a J-beta primer mix, a second PCR proceeded for 7 to 11 cycles. Using its own MiXCR run on the 5' RACE reads, TCRdb lists one record per CDR3 protein. The table shows approximately 1.5 million distinct CDR3 sequences, with 30% to 35% occurring only once. The sequenced sample consisted of blood. These receptors were taken from a woman in her twenties or thirties in good health.

The chain employs TRBV12-3 or TRBV12-4 and TRBJ1-5, with 7 bases identical to TRBD1. The CDR3 length is 14 residues. Unmatched junction bases numbered 6, after V lost 3 bases and J lost 7 bases. CDR3: CASSFDRARQPQHF. In nucleotides, the CDR3 is TGTGCCAGCAGTTTCGACAGGGCCAGGCAGCCCCAGCATTTT.

The rearrangement links TRBV7-2 to TRBJ2-7, with D unresolved. The V end lost 3 bases, the J end lost 0 bases, and 12 bases lay between the germline ends. CDR3 length equals 15 residues. The germline CDR1 and CDR2 sequences are SGHTA and FQGNSA. The CDR3 DNA reads TGTGCCAGCAGCTTTACCGGTCAAGGCTCCTACGAGCAGTACTTC. Amino acid sequence: CASSFTGQGSYEQYF. The variable domain in full, with the rest retrieved from reference TRBV7-2 and TRBJ2-7, is GAGVSQSPSNKVTEKGKDVELRCDPISGHTALYWYRQSLGQGLEFLIYFQGNSAPDKSGLPSDRFSAERTGGSVSTLTIQRTQQEDSAVYLCASSFTGQGSYEQYFGPGTRLTVT.

The rearrangement links TRBV9 to TRBJ2-3; D not resolved. Germline V gene lookup returns CDR1 SGDLS and CDR2 YYNGEE. This CDR3 is built from 16 residues. Trimming removed 2 bases from V and 6 bases from J, with 19 bases in between. The CDR3 DNA reads TGTGCCAGCAGCGTTTCATCTAGTGGGAATAAGGATACGCAGTATTTT. This translates into CASSVSSSGNKDTQYF.

V usage is TRBV5-1 and J usage is TRBJ2-6, with a weak D call TRBD2 (6 bases). The V and J ends lost 4 bases and 0 bases respectively, with 11 bases between them. The CDR3 has 16 residues. The germline gives CDR1 SGHRS, CDR2 YFSETQ. The CDR3 is CASSTGSFSGANVLTF. The CDR3 bases are TGCGCCAGCAGCACCGGGAGTTTCTCTGGGGCCAACGTCCTGACTTTC.

Only a few counts were recorded for this clonotype. V and J are TRBV20-1 and TRBJ2-7; 8 nucleotides agree with TRBD1. Trimming removed 3 bases from V and 3 bases from J; junction bases left unmatched: 7. This CDR3 is 14 amino acids long. CDR1 is DFQATT and CDR2 is SNEGSKA in the germline V gene (reference sequence). In nucleotides, the CDR3 is TGCAGTGCTAGTTCCCTAGGACAGGGCTACGAGCAGTACTTC. It specifies CSASSLGQGYEQYF.

The V call is TRBV28, the J call TRBJ2-5, with 7 bases aligning to TRBD2. Trimming removed 4 bases from V and 0 bases from J; junction bases left unmatched: 5. Germline CDR1 and CDR2: MDHEN and SYDVKM. The CDR3 has 15 amino acids. CDR3 protein: CASSSARGNQETQYF. The DNA for the CDR3 is TGTGCCAGCAGTTCAGCGCGGGGGAACCAAGAGACCCAGTACTTC.

This clonotype was seen only a few times. The V and J genes are TRBV4-1 and TRBJ1-4; tentative D call: TRBD1 (6 bases). The CDR3 is 14 amino acids. Looked up from germline, CDR1 is MGHRA and CDR2 is YSYEKL. V was trimmed by 5 bases and J by 8 bases, leaving 15 bases between them. Written as DNA, the CDR3 is TGCGCCAGCAGCTTAACAGGGTGGGGAGAAAAACTGTTTTTT. It encodes CASSLTGWGEKLFF.

This clonotype was counted between two and nine times. The V gene is TRBV12-3 or TRBV12-4, the J gene TRBJ2-3; 8 bases agree with TRBD1. The CDR3 runs to 16 residues. V lost 4 bases and J lost 4; bases outside the gene matches: 10. CDR3 in amino acids: CASSSRGRGVSDTQYF. DNA of the CDR3: TGTGCCAGCAGTTCCAGGGGGCGCGGGGTATCAGATACGCAGTATTTT.

There are a few counts of this clonotype. This rearrangement joins TRBV20-1 to TRBJ2-5, with 9 bases that match TRBD2. The CDR3 spans 18 residues. V was clipped by 1 base and J by 3 bases; unmatched bases: 15. The V gene's germline CDR1 is DFQATT and CDR2 SNEGSKA (reference sequence). The CDR3 region has the DNA TGCAGTGCTAGAGGGTGGCTAGCGGGAAGGGGGGTGGAAGAGACCCAGTACTTC. It specifies CSARGWLAGRGVEETQYF.